This T cell receptor beta chain originates from a study of CD8 T cells in ankylosing spondylitis. Study-wide findings and caveats: Ankylosing spondylitis blood appeared to be characterized by a TCR beta motif of fewer than ten highly homologous variants.

With 3 bases removed from V and 0 bases from J, the gap between germline ends came to 8 bases. Germline values: CDR1 KGHSH, CDR2 LQKENI. The CDR3 sequence is 14 residues long. In this sample, this clonotype turned up a few times. The target antigen is unknown. Each CDR3 protein gets one entry after TCRdb re-called the 5' RACE reads with MiXCR. The data contain about 360,000 distinct CDR3 sequences, 20% of them singletons. V usage is TRBV18 and J usage is TRBJ2-5; D tentatively fits TRBD1 or TRBD2 (5 bases each). This clonotype was sampled from a male donor with ankylosing spondylitis or in good health (not recorded which). The sequenced sample consisted of blood, either unsorted or a sorted T cell fraction (not recorded which). This CDR3 is CASSPPGHQETQYF. The CDR3 DNA sequence: TGTGCCAGCTCACCCCCGGGACACCAAGAGACCCAGTACTTC.